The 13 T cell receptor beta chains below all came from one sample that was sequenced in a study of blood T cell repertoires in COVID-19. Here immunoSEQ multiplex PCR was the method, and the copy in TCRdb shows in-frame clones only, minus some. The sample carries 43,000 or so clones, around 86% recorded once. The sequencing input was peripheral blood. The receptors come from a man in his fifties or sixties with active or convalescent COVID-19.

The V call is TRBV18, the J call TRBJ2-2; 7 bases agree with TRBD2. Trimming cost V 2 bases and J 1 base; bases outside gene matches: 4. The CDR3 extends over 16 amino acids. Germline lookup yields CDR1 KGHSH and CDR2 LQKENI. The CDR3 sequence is CASSPWASGNTGELFF. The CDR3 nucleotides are TGTGCCAGCTCACCATGGGCTAGCGGGAACACCGGGGAGCTGTTTTTT.

The CDR3 nucleotides read TGTGCCAGCAGCCTTCTCACAGATACGCAGTATTTT. Its translation: CASSLLTDTQYF. The chain links TRBV12-3 or TRBV12-4 to TRBJ2-3; D not resolved. CDR3 length equals 12 residues. V was trimmed by 6 bases and J by 2 bases, leaving 6 bases between them.

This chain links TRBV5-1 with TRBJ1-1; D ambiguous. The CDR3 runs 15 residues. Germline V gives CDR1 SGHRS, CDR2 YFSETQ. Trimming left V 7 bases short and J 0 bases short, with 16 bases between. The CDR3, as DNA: TGCGCCAGCTCCGTCAATTCCCCTATGAACACTGAAGCTTTCTTT. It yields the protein CASSVNSPMNTEAFF.

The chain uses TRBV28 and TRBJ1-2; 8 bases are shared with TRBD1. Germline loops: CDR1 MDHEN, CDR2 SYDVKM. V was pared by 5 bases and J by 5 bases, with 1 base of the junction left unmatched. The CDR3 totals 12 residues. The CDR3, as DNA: TGTGCCAGCAGTCGACAGGGGTATGGCTACACCTTC. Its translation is CASSRQGYGYTF.

The CDR3 DNA follows: TGCGCCAGCAGCTTCGAGAGTGGCAATCAGCCCCAGCATTTT. Amino acids: CASSFESGNQPQHF. The V gene is TRBV5-1, the J gene TRBJ1-5; D uncertain. Trimming pared 2 bases from V and 2 bases from J, leaving 8 bases between. The CDR3 loop spans 14 amino acids. Per germline, CDR1 SGHRS and CDR2 YFSETQ. The variable domain in full, with the rest retrieved from reference TRBV5-1 and TRBJ1-5, is KAGVTQTPRYLIKTRGQQVTLSCSPISGHRSVSWYQQTPGQGLQFLFEYFSETQRNKGNFPGRFSGRQFSNSRSEMNVSTLELGDSALYLCASSFESGNQPQHFGDGTRLSIL.

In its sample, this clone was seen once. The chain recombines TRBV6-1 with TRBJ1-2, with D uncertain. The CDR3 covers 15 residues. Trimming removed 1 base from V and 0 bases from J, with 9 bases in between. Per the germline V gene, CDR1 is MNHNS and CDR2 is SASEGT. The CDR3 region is CASSEGSGSNYGYTF. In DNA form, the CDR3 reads TGTGCCAGCAGTGAAGGGTCCGGGTCTAACTATGGCTACACCTTC.

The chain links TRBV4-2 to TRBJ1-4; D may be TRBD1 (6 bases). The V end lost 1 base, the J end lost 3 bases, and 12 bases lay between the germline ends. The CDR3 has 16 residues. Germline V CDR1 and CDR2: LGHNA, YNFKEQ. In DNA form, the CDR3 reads TGTGCCAGCAGCCAAGGGGTAGGACAGTCTAATGAAAAACTGTTTTTT. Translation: CASSQGVGQSNEKLFF.

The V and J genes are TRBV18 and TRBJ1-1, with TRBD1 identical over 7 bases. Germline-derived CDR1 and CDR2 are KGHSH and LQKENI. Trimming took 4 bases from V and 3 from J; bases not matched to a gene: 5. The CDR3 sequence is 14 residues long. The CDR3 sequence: CASSRIGQDTEAFF. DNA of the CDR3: TGTGCCAGCTCACGAATTGGACAGGACACTGAAGCTTTCTTT.

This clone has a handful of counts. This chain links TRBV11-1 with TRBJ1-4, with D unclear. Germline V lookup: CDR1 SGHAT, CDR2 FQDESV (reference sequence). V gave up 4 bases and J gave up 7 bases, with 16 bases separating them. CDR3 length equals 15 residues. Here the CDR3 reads CASSSETVGSEKLFF. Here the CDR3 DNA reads TGTGCCAGCAGCTCAGAAACCGTGGGGAGTGAAAAACTGTTTTTT. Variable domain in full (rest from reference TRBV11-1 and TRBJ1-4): EAEVAQSPRYKITEKSQAVAFWCDPISGHATLYWYRQILGQGPELLVQFQDESVVDDSQLPKDRFSAERLKGVDSTLKIQPAELGDSAMYLCASSSETVGSEKLFFGSGTQLSVL.

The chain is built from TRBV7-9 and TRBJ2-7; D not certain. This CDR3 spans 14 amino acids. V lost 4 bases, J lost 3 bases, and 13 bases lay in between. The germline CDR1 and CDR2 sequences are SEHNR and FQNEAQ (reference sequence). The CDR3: CASSYPVADYEQYF. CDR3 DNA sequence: TGTGCCAGCAGCTATCCGGTCGCGGACTACGAGCAGTACTTC.

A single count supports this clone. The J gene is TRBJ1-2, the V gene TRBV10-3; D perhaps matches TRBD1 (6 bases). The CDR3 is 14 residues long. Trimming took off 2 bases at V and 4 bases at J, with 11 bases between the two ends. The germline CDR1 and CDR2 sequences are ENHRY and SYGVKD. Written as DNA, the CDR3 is TGTGCCATCAGTGAGGGACAGCCGAGCTATGGCTACACCTTC. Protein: CAISEGQPSYGYTF.

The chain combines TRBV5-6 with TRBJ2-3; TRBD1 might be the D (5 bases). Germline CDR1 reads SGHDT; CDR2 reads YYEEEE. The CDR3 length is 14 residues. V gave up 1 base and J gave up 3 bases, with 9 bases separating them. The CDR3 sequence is CASSLTGSTDTQYF. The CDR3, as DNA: TGTGCCAGCAGCTTGACAGGTAGTACAGATACGCAGTATTTT.

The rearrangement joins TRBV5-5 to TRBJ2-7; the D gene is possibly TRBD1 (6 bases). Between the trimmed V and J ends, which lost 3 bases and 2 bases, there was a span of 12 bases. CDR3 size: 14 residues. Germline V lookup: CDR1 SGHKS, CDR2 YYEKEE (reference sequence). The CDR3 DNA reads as TGTGCCAGCAGCTCGGGCAGGGGAACCTACGAGCAGTACTTC. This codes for CASSSGRGTYEQYF.